The 10 T cell receptor beta chains listed next were all sequenced from one sample in a study of T cell responses to AZD1222 COVID-19 vaccine. Libraries were prepared by immunoSEQ multiplex PCR; TCRdb keeps only in-frame clonotypes and omits some of them. The sample lists 150,000 to 200,000 clones; over 90% were seen once. Material: peripheral blood, obtained on day 0 of AZD1222 vaccination. The receptors here all came from an adult in good health.

A single count supports this clone. V is TRBV25-1 and J is TRBJ2-7; D may correspond to TRBD1 or TRBD2 (5 bases each). There are 16 residues in the CDR3. Per germline, CDR1 MGHDK and CDR2 SYGVNS. Trimming took off 7 bases at V and 7 bases at J, with 26 bases between the two ends. The CDR3 region has the DNA TGTGCCAGCACAAGCCTTGGGGGACGCTCGCTAGAGGAGCAGTACTTC. Encoded protein: CASTSLGGRSLEEQYF.

This sequence joins TRBV30 and TRBJ1-2; no definite D call. With 5 bases removed from V and 0 bases from J, the gap between germline ends came to 13 bases. This CDR3 contains 14 residues. Germline assignment: CDR1 GTSNPN and CDR2 SVGIG (reference sequence). This chain's CDR3 is CAWGRPRSNYGYTF. The CDR3 bases are TGTGCCTGGGGCAGACCGCGTTCTAACTATGGCTACACCTTC.

The gene calls are TRBV19 and TRBJ1-2; possibly TRBD1 for D (6 bases). Germline V gene lookup returns CDR1 LNHDA and CDR2 SQIVND (reference sequence). The CDR3 is 16 residues long. V was pared by 6 bases and J by 4 bases, with 21 bases between. CDR3 sequence reads: CASSGGGQFLVYGYTF. Here the CDR3 DNA reads TGTGCCAGTAGCGGGGGCGGGCAGTTTTTGGTCTATGGCTACACCTTC.

The chain is built from TRBV7-9 and TRBJ1-2; D is unresolved. Between the trimmed V and J ends, which lost 1 base and 4 bases, there was a span of 13 bases. This CDR3 contains 15 residues. Germline assignment: CDR1 SEHNR and CDR2 FQNEAQ (reference sequence). The CDR3 here is CASSLDTDGFYGYTF. Written as DNA, the CDR3 is TGTGCCAGCAGCTTAGATACGGACGGGTTCTATGGCTACACCTTC.

Note on this clone: One end of the junction does not line up with germline, which may come from a read error. The chain couples TRBV10-1 to TRBJ1-1; D is possibly TRBD1 (5 bases). Germline V gene lookup returns CDR1 WNHNN and CDR2 SYGVQD (reference sequence). The CDR3 loop spans 14 amino acids. The chain's CDR3 is CAGSDGAKNTEAFF. Written as DNA, the CDR3 is TGCGCCGGCAGTGACGGGGCCAAGAACACTGAAGCTTTCTTT.

This chain uses TRBV29-1 with TRBJ2-2; a weak D match, TRBD2 (5 bases). This CDR3 contains 12 residues. Trimming removed 5 bases at V and 11 bases at J, with 15 bases between. Germline V CDR1 and CDR2: SQVTM, ANQGSEA. CDR3: CSVRPQPGELFF. CDR3 bases: TGCAGCGTTCGGCCCCAACCGGGAGAGCTGTTTTTT.

The chain couples TRBV5-1 to TRBJ2-2; possible D gene TRBD1, 5 bases. This CDR3 spans 12 amino acids. V was pared by 5 bases and J by 5 bases, with 7 bases between. The germline gives CDR1 SGHRS, CDR2 YFSETQ. CDR3: CASRKGTGELFF. CDR3 DNA: TGCGCCAGCAGGAAGGGGACCGGGGAGCTGTTTTTT.

The gene calls are TRBV5-5 and TRBJ2-3; 7 positions agree with TRBD1. The V and J ends lost 2 bases and 3 bases, in that order; junction bases with no gene match: 9. Germline V CDR1 and CDR2: SGHKS, YYEKEE (reference sequence). The CDR3 is made up of 16 amino acids. The CDR3 sequence: CASSFQGGAGTDTQYF. The DNA of the CDR3 is TGTGCCAGCAGCTTCCAAGGGGGCGCCGGGACAGATACGCAGTATTTT.

V is TRBV3-1 (or the pseudogene TRBV3-2) and J is TRBJ1-6, with a weak D call TRBD1 (6 bases). V shed 3 bases and J shed 9 bases, with 15 bases lying between them. This CDR3 comprises 15 residues. Per germline, CDR1 LGHDT and CDR2 YNNKEL (reference sequence). For the CDR3, the DNA is TGTGCCAGCAGCCATCCGCAGGGGCTTACTTCACCCCTCCACTTT. Protein sequence: CASSHPQGLTSPLHF.

This chain connects TRBV11-2 to TRBJ1-5; D gene ambiguous. V was pared by 3 bases and J by 2 bases, with 11 bases between. Germline CDR1 SGHAT, CDR2 FQNNGV. The CDR3 consists of 15 residues. The CDR3 coding sequence is TGTGCCAGCAGCTTTTCTGGCGGAGGCAATCAGCCCCAGCATTTT. Translating gives CASSFSGGGNQPQHF. Using reference TRBV11-2 and TRBJ1-5 for the parts outside the CDR3, the full variable domain is EAGVAQSPRYKIIEKRQSVAFWCNPISGHATLYWYQQILGQGPKLLIQFQNNGVVDDSQLPKDRFSAERLKGVDSTLKIQPAKLEDSAVYLCASSFSGGGNQPQHFGDGTRLSIL.